This TCR beta chain was sequenced during a study of CD8+ T cells in alopecia areata. It was cDNA, reverse transcribed from extracted RNA, that served as the sequencing template. Clones were sequenced by immunoSEQ multiplex PCR, and TCRdb holds only the in-frame ones, with some missing. The sample lists about 180,000 clones, 53% seen once, with under 14% in the top ten. Study outcomes and limitations: During tofacitinib treatment, many expanded lesional clones remained in scalp and blood. Whether baseline CD8+ expansion is linked to response remains uncertain, given a single nonresponder. Lesional scalp exceeded normal scalp in clonality, especially in alopecia totalis/universalis.

Germline V gene data show CDR1 as MGHDK and CDR2 as SYGVNS. V was cut by 4 bases and J by 6 bases, with 21 bases left in between. The CDR3 extends over 16 amino acids. With respect to this clone: No antigen is known for it.

Treatment here: oral pan-JAK inhibitor, 5-10 mg twice daily. The sequenced sample was CD8+ T cells sorted from blood, obtained at week 24, from a patient treated with tofacitinib. This chain connects TRBV25-1 to TRBJ1-2; D uncertain. The clonotype comes from a human donor with alopecia areata. CDR3: CASSGVRAPTDHGYTF. The CDR3 nucleotides read TGTGCCAGCAGTGGGGTTCGGGCCCCAACGGACCATGGCTACACCTTC.